The 17 T cell receptor beta chains in this list originate from one sample, sequenced in a study of identical twins. TCRdb re-called the 5' RACE reads through MiXCR, storing one row per CDR3 protein. The table lists about 520,000 distinct CDR3 sequences, roughly a fifth of them singletons. The sample also formed part of further work on T cells expressing NK-cell markers.

The sequenced material came from CD4+ T cells sorted from blood. These TCRs come from a woman aged 18-30 years in good health.

V gene TRBV20-1 combines with J gene TRBJ2-7; 10 nucleotides align to TRBD1. The CDR3 covers 13 residues. Germline CDR1 reads DFQATT; CDR2 reads SNEGSKA (reference sequence). J gave up 6 bases and V 6 bases, and 8 bases lay outside the gene matches. The CDR3 here is CSATPGQGLEQYF. Here the CDR3 DNA reads TGCAGTGCAACCCCGGGACAGGGGCTCGAGCAGTACTTC.

In this sample, this clonotype turned up a few times. This sequence joins TRBV20-1 and TRBJ2-3, with D possibly called TRBD1 or TRBD2 (5 bases each). V lost 4 bases and J lost 0, with 14 bases in between. Germline CDR1 is DFQATT and CDR2 is SNEGSKA (reference sequence). The CDR3 totals 15 residues. The CDR3 protein is CSAIDGTSSTDTQYF. The CDR3 DNA reads TGCAGTGCTATAGACGGGACCTCTAGCACAGATACGCAGTATTTT.

This rearrangement joins TRBV7-2 to TRBJ2-5, with D unclear. The germline V gene has CDR1 SGHTA and CDR2 FQGNSA. V was pared by 0 bases and J by 5 bases, with 10 bases between. The CDR3 length is 14 residues. CDR3 DNA: TGTGCCAGCAGCTTAGCGGCCTTGAGGGAGACCCAGTACTTC. It codes for CASSLAALRETQYF.

The chain employs TRBV5-6 and TRBJ2-3; possibly TRBD2 for D (5 bases). V was shortened by 4 bases and J by 1 base, with 13 bases between the two germline ends. The CDR3 spans 15 residues. The germline V gene has CDR1 SGHDT and CDR2 YYEEEE. The DNA for the CDR3 is TGTGCCAGCAGCCCCGGACTGTTTCGCACAGATACGCAGTATTTT. This sequence encodes CASSPGLFRTDTQYF.

The chain is built from TRBV7-4 and TRBJ2-7; a weak D match, TRBD2 (5 bases). Germline loops: CDR1 SGHVT, CDR2 SQSDAQ. The V gene lost 8 bases and the J gene lost 3 bases, with 20 bases spanning the gap. The length of the CDR3 is 15 residues. The CDR3 here is CASGDRKSRGYEQYF. In DNA form, the CDR3 reads TGTGCCAGCGGAGACCGGAAGAGCCGGGGCTACGAGCAGTACTTC.

The V and J genes are TRBV9 and TRBJ2-2, with TRBD2 identical over 9 bases. J lost 7 bases, V lost 6 bases, and 13 bases had no gene match. Per germline, CDR1 SGDLS and CDR2 YYNGEE. CDR3 length: 16 residues. The CDR3 spells CASNRGGRAASGELFF. In nucleotides, the CDR3 is TGTGCCAGCAACCGGGGCGGGAGGGCCGCGAGCGGGGAGCTGTTTTTT. Combining the CDR3 with reference TRBV9 and TRBJ2-2 gives the whole variable domain DSGVTQTPKHLITATGQRVTLRCSPRSGDLSVYWYQQSLDQGLQFLIQYYNGEERAKGNILERFSAQQFPDLHSELNLSSLELGDSALYFCASNRGGRAASGELFFGEGSRLTVL.

This clonotype appeared a single time. V and J are TRBV20-1 and TRBJ2-3; 12 positions agree with TRBD2. Per the germline V gene, CDR1 is DFQATT and CDR2 is SNEGSKA (reference sequence). The length of the CDR3 is 17 residues. V was clipped by 0 bases and J by 4 bases; unmatched bases: 8. The CDR3 coding sequence is TGCAGTGCTAGAGACCCGACTAGCGGGAGTGTGGCAGATACGCAGTATTTT. Protein sequence: CSARDPTSGSVADTQYF.

CDR3 DNA: TGTGCCAGCAGTTTCTCCAAATTGTGGGGCAATCAGCCCCAGCATTTT. This gives the protein CASSFSKLWGNQPQHF. This rearrangement joins TRBV12-3 or TRBV12-4 to TRBJ1-5; the D is unclear. This CDR3 region has 16 residues. Trimming removed 3 bases from V and 2 bases from J, with 14 bases in between.

The V gene is TRBV2, the J gene TRBJ1-1; D possibly corresponds to TRBD1 (6 bases). This CDR3 comprises 13 residues. Trimming cost V 1 base and J 7 bases, with 10 bases left between them. CDR1 SNHLY and CDR2 FYNNEI come from the germline V gene. The CDR3 is CASSEEQGSEAFF. The CDR3 nucleotides are TGTGCCAGCAGTGAAGAACAGGGAAGTGAAGCTTTCTTT. Complete variable domain (other parts from reference TRBV2 and TRBJ1-1): EPEVTQTPSHQVTQMGQEVILRCVPISNHLYFYWYRQILGQKVEFLVSFYNNEISEKSEIFDDQFSVERPDGSNFTLKIRSTKLEDSAMYFCASSEEQGSEAFFGQGTRLTVV.

The chain links TRBV6-1 to TRBJ2-1; 7 bases are a match to TRBD1. The CDR3 spans 12 residues. V lost 9 bases and J lost 7; bases outside the gene matches: 6. Germline V gene sequence: CDR1 MNHNS, CDR2 SASEGT. The DNA for the CDR3 is TGTGCCAGAGGGACAGTCGCGAATGAGCAGTTCTTC. It translates to CARGTVANEQFF.

This clonotype was found a few times. The CDR3 spells CASSFRSGTGELFF. The CDR3 DNA is TGTGCCAGCAGCTTCCGGTCGGGCACCGGGGAGCTGTTTTTT. The genes are TRBV5-6 and TRBJ2-2; no clear D gene. Per germline, CDR1 SGHDT and CDR2 YYEEEE. This CDR3 has 14 amino acids. V was clipped by 2 bases and J by 4 bases, with 9 bases between them.

The rearrangement links TRBV5-8 to TRBJ2-2; TRBD2 is a possible D gene (6 bases). CDR1 and CDR2 (germline): SGHTS, YDEGEE. This CDR3 has 16 residues. V lost 0 bases, J lost 0 bases, and 9 bases lay in between. CDR3 sequence reads: CASSLVWGANTGELFF. In DNA form, the CDR3 reads TGTGCCAGCAGCTTGGTGTGGGGGGCGAACACCGGGGAGCTGTTTTTT.

As regards this clonotype: Mismatch with germline at one junction end may stem from a read error. The chain carries TRBV6-6 and TRBJ2-7; D possibly uses TRBD1 or TRBD2 (5 bases each). The CDR3 has 13 amino acids. Germline lookup yields CDR1 MNHNY and CDR2 SVGAGI (reference sequence). The CDR3 loop is CASSYSSTQERHF. The CDR3 DNA reads TGTGCCAGCAGTTACTCGAGTACACAGGAGCGGCACTTC.

The chain has TRBV20-1 and TRBJ2-2; TRBD1 aligns across 9 bases. The germline CDR1 and CDR2 sequences are DFQATT and SNEGSKA (reference sequence). The V and J ends lost 6 bases and 4 bases, in that order; junction bases with no gene match: 6. This CDR3 spans 14 amino acids. The CDR3 coding sequence is TGCAGTGCAACCGACAGGGGGTTCACCGGGGAGCTGTTTTTT. Encoded protein: CSATDRGFTGELFF.

Only a few counts were recorded for this clonotype. This chain links TRBV3-1 with TRBJ2-1; D perhaps matches TRBD2 (5 bases). This CDR3 region has 13 residues. The V end lost 4 bases, the J end lost 7 bases, and 11 bases lay between the germline ends. Germline V gene data show CDR1 as LGHDT and CDR2 as YNNKEL (reference sequence). The CDR3 nucleotides are TGTGCCAGCAGCCGTGGAGGCTGGAATGAGCAGTTCTTC. Its protein is CASSRGGWNEQFF.

The chain uses TRBV7-2 and TRBJ2-7; 9 nucleotides line up with TRBD2. CDR3 size: 14 residues. Germline trimming cut 5 bases from V and 4 bases from J; bases unmatched to any gene: 6. Germline V CDR1 and CDR2: SGHTA, FQGNSA. CDR3 protein: CASSGGRAGYEQYF. CDR3 sequence (DNA): TGTGCCAGCAGCGGCGGGAGGGCCGGTTACGAGCAGTACTTC.

The chain employs TRBV6-5 and TRBJ2-2; 8 bases are shared with TRBD1. V shed 0 bases and J 5 bases; nucleotides not matched to a gene: 8. The CDR3 length is 17 residues. Germline V gives CDR1 MNHEY, CDR2 SVGAGI. CDR3 sequence reads: CASSYSAGGINTGELFF. Written as DNA, the CDR3 is TGTGCCAGCAGTTACTCCGCAGGGGGCATTAATACCGGGGAGCTGTTTTTT.